This T cell receptor beta chain was captured by sequencing in a study of cytomegalovirus exposure and HLA in healthy donors. Broader study findings: According to a later analysis, TCR clusters from the first cohort tended to co-occur in the 100 to 150 validation repertoires.

The V gene end was trimmed by 7 bases and the J gene end by 1 base; junction bases not matched to a gene: 7. This CDR3 comprises 14 residues. The V gene's germline CDR1 is SGHDT and CDR2 YYEEEE. Profiled with immunoSEQ multiplex PCR; TCRdb holds only in-frame clones, not every one. The sample shows about 76,000 clones, 94% of them seen only once. Turning to this clone: Its matching antigen is unknown.

V usage is TRBV5-6 and J usage is TRBJ2-7; TRBD2 matches at 8 bases. Sequenced: PBMCs. The clonotype comes from a man between 18 and 29 years old in good health and CMV-seropositive. DNA of the CDR3: TGTGCCAGCTTCGGCGCTAGCGGGTCCTACGAGCAGTACTTC. It codes for CASFGASGSYEQYF.